Reported below is one T cell receptor (beta chain). Its antigen is currently not known. Base qualities are missing; no much larger clone stands one base away. These data originate in a study of T cell responses to AZD1222 COVID-19 vaccine (dated by TCRdb to about 2021). For the study in its entirety: A total of more than 230 trial participants underwent TCR sequencing, of whom roughly 210 received two doses of AZD1222 and 26 received two doses of the MenACWY control vaccine. Enrollment into the trials was organized by age into subgroups of 18-55, 56-69 and 70-plus years, and those subgroups contained 148, 28 and 57 TCR-sequenced participants, respectively. Broad study findings and their caveats: Vaccine-associated CD4 TCRs spanned the whole spike protein, with dominant responses in regions 160-218 and 743-854. Spike-specific TCR breadth and depth rose significantly after two AZD1222 doses compared with day 0 and with MenACWY recipients. Epitopes outside the regions mutated in the B.1.351 and B.1.1.7 variants were reportedly recognized by nearly half of the unique spike-specific TCRs. Because no day 14 peak-response samples were available, repertoires were characterized only after the peak T cell response. The 56-69-year group was small, and its depth increase did not reach significance, likely because of low power. Participants were mostly white British, with more females than males. The authors suggested clonal diversity may have been underestimated. Only five or six AZD1222 recipients were SARS-CoV-2 seropositive at baseline, limiting conclusions about previously exposed vaccinees.

Trimmed from V: 1 base; trimmed from J: 5 bases; junction bases lacking a gene match: 12. CDR1 and CDR2 (SGHRS, YFSETQ) derive from the germline V gene. Spanning cysteine to phenylalanine, the CDR3 consists of 18 amino acids. The entry retains the CDR3 DNA only, 54 bases that are in frame from base 1. The CDR3 regions of human TCRbeta chains were analyzed by immunosequencing. Per the source publication's procedure: TCRs in the repertoires were compared against a reference library of SARS-CoV-2-specific TCRs that had been generated with the MIRA antigen-specificity platform. Breadth was defined as the fraction of unique TCRs that were SARS-CoV-2-associated, and depth was defined as the fraction of total T cells that were SARS-CoV-2-associated. Using the MIRA data, each spike-specific TCR was mapped to the spike region that the TCR reacts to and placed in a CD4 or CD8 class. Log10-transformed breadth and depth values were compared by one-way ANOVA with Sidak's multiple comparisons tests. TCRdb re-hosts the immuneACCESS table, in-frame sequences only. Its copies lack some clones; in the studies checked, an unresolved V gene accounts for under half of them, and the cause for the rest is not known. That table supplies the V and J calls and clone size; D and trimming were determined from the DNA. Present in this sample are roughly 140,000 clones, 82% of which were seen just once. The ten most abundant clones make up approximately 4% of the sample.

This sample's time point label indicates: baseline before first vaccination. Per the publication, the treatment or condition label means: meningococcal conjugate vaccine given as trial control. Vaccinee samples were obtained from the UK trials COV001 and COV002, which included a single-blind randomized controlled phase 2/3 trial of AZD1222 (ChAdOx1 nCoV-19) in healthy adults. Trial participant PBMC samples were collected at day 0 and day 28 after the second dose for TCRbeta chain sequencing. The sequence links TRBV5-1 to TRBJ1-5; TRBD1 matches 10 bases in the middle. This sample comprised peripheral blood, obtained on day 0 of MenACWY control vaccination. The source is an adult in good health. CDR3 reads: CASSLCIRRGQGHQPQHF. The DNA sequence follows: TGCGCCAGCAGCTTGTGTATTCGCCGGGGACAGGGGCATCAGCCCCAGCATTTT.